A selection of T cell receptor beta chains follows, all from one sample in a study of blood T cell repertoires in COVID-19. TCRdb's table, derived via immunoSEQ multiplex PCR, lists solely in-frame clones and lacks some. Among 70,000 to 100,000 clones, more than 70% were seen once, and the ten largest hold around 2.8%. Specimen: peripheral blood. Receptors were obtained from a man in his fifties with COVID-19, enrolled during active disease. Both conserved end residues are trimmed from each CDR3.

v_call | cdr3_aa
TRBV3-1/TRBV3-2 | ASSQASGIRDSPLH
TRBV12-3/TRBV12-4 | ASSSQGVGGYT
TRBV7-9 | ASSLPGIDTIY
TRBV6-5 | ASSYSQAIRQF
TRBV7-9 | ASSLGGHFYT
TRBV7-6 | ASSLNRGGSTEAF
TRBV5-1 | ASRDRGRTSGGAYEQY
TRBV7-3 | ASSPRGPYYYNEQF
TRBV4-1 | ASKPGTLNTGELF
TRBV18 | ASSGALSSYEQY
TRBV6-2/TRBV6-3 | ASSYAGIASYNEQF
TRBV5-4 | ASSLAAGEGTQAF
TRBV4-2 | ASSQMTATDTQY
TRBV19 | ASLNRGLNYGYT
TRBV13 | ASSPAASGGKVSGANVLT
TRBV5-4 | ASSAGGRTGELF
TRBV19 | ASSRQGYGYT
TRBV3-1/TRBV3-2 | ASSQILRKSSYNEQF
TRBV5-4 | ASSLAEGTDTQY
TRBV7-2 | ASSPDRGRGYEQY
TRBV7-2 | ASSLGQGRNQPQH
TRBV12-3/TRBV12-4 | ACGAGTGELF
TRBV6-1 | ASSATLFGGNSPLH
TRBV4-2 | ASSQDGGRHNSPLH
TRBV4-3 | ASSQSGNTEAF
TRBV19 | ASGEINQPQH
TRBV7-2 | ASSLARGDSVYSYEQY
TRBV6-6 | ASSYSLDRNSPLH
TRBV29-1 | SGRQGSSYNSPLH
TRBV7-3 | ASSLGRDYEQY
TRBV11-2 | ASSLDYHGNTEAF
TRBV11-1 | ASRGQGAYEQY
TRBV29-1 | SVESNPAGEKLF
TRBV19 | ASTPLPGVYGYT
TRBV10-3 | AISDGGRETQY
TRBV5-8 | ASSRLVGLAVSEQY
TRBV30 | AWSTRGHMNTEAF
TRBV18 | ASSSDEGASEQY
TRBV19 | ASSETGNQPQH
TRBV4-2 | ASSQDGSRNEQF
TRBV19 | ASSISAVMVGTEAF